The 21 T cell receptor beta chains listed next were all sequenced from one sample in a study of regulatory T cells. The PCR used 52 TRBV and 13 TRBJ primers. Here immunoSEQ multiplex PCR was the method, and the copy in TCRdb shows in-frame clones only, minus some. The table lists approximately 9,000 clones, around 82% of them singletons, with about 10% in the top ten. Material for sequencing was CD8+ T cells sorted from blood. These receptors came from a person under 35 with CD3G deficiency.

This chain connects TRBV6-1 to TRBJ2-7; TRBD1 matches at 10 bases. The germline CDR1 and CDR2 sequences are MNHNS and SASEGT. With 6 bases clipped from V and 6 bases from J, the junction kept 8 bases outside the gene matches. The CDR3 totals 14 residues. CDR3 sequence: CASSLGQGGIEQYF. CDR3 DNA: TGTGCCAGCAGCCTCGGACAGGGGGGTATCGAGCAGTACTTC.

The J gene is TRBJ2-1, the V gene TRBV21-1. TRBV21-1 is assigned pseudogene status. The CDR3 loop spans 16 amino acids. CDR3 residues: CASSPRLHHSDNEQFF. CDR3 nucleotides: TGTGCCAGCAGCCCACGGCTACACCATTCCGACAATGAGCAGTTCTTC.

Of note for this clone: The same CDR3 arises from other DNA sequences in this sample as well. The CDR3 loop is CASGGGSSYEQYF. For the CDR3, the DNA is TGTGCCAGCGGCGGAGGGAGCTCCTACGAGCAGTACTTC. J is TRBJ2-7 and V is TRBV6-1; maybe TRBD2 (6 bases). CDR1 MNHNS and CDR2 SASEGT come from the germline V gene. Trimming took off 8 bases at V and 0 bases at J, with 11 bases between the two ends. The CDR3 covers 13 residues.

The chain links TRBV28 to TRBJ2-2, with 8 nucleotides matching TRBD1. The CDR3 runs to 21 residues. Germline CDR1 reads MDHEN; CDR2 reads SYDVKM. The V gene end was trimmed by 9 bases and the J gene end by 0 bases; junction bases not matched to a gene: 24. Here the CDR3 reads CASHSGTGLLRSAANTGELFF. The CDR3 DNA reads as TGTGCCAGTCACTCAGGGACAGGACTTTTGAGGTCGGCAGCGAACACCGGGGAGCTGTTTTTT.

The chain has TRBV7-8 and TRBJ2-7; 10 nucleotides match TRBD1. The ends lost 4 bases at V and 5 bases at J; junction bases unmatched: 5. The CDR3 extends over 14 amino acids. Per germline, CDR1 SGHVS and CDR2 FQNEAQ. CDR3 sequence: CASSSGTGEDEQYF. As DNA, the CDR3 is TGTGCCAGCAGCTCCGGGACAGGGGAGGACGAGCAGTACTTC. The whole variable domain, filled in from reference TRBV7-8 and TRBJ2-7, reads GAGVSQSPRYKVAKRGQDVALRCDPISGHVSLFWYQQALGQGPEFLTYFQNEAQLDKSGLPSDRFFAERPEGSVSTLKIQRTQQEDSAVYLCASSSGTGEDEQYFGPGTRLTVT.

This sequence joins TRBV7-9 and TRBJ2-2, with TRBD2 as a possible D gene (5 bases). In germline, CDR1 is SEHNR, CDR2 FQNEAQ (reference sequence). Trimming removed 4 bases from V and 6 bases from J, with 6 bases in between. The length of the CDR3 is 12 residues. Written as DNA, the CDR3 is TGTGCCAGCAGCTACGGGGCCGGGGAGCTGTTTTTT. Its translation: CASSYGAGELFF.

This clone has a single count. V usage is TRBV28 and J usage is TRBJ2-1, with D possibly called TRBD1 or TRBD2 (5 bases each). Germline V gene lookup returns CDR1 MDHEN and CDR2 SYDVKM. The CDR3 spans 12 residues. Trimming left V 7 bases short and J 7 bases short, with 11 bases between. CDR3 amino acids: CASKTEGNEQFF. CDR3 DNA: TGTGCCAGCAAAACAGAGGGGAATGAGCAGTTCTTC.

The rearrangement joins TRBV25-1 to TRBJ1-6; the D gene is possibly TRBD1 (5 bases). The CDR3 length is 14 residues. V lost 2 bases and J lost 7, with 9 bases in between. Germline CDR1 is MGHDK and CDR2 is SYGVNS. DNA of the CDR3: TGTGCCAGCAGTGAACAGGGAGGGAATTCACCCCTCCACTTT. It specifies CASSEQGGNSPLHF.

The sample holds one count of this clone. This chain joins TRBV7-2 and TRBJ1-1; D gene uncertain. The CDR3 is 14 residues long. The V and J ends lost 1 base and 2 bases respectively, with 8 bases between them. Germline CDR1 reads SGHTA; CDR2 reads FQGNSA. CDR3 sequence reads: CASSLVYSNTEAFF. The CDR3 DNA reads TGTGCCAGCAGCTTAGTATACAGTAACACTGAAGCTTTCTTT.

This clone was detected a few times. The rearrangement uses TRBV6-1 and TRBJ2-4; tentatively, D is TRBD1 or TRBD2 (6 bases each). Germline-derived CDR1 and CDR2 are MNHNS and SASEGT. Trimming took off 2 bases at V and 8 bases at J, with 13 bases between the two ends. The CDR3 sequence is 14 residues long. CDR3 nucleotide sequence: TGTGCCAGCAGTGAATACGGGGGCCTAGACATTCAGTACTTC. Translation gives CASSEYGGLDIQYF.

This sequence joins TRBV6-1 and TRBJ1-1, with 7 bases lining up with TRBD1. The CDR3 has 11 residues. The ends lost 7 bases at V and 6 bases at J; junction bases unmatched: 2. Germline assignment: CDR1 MNHNS and CDR2 SASEGT. The CDR3 region has the DNA TGTGCCAGCACTGGGACAGCTGAAGCTTTCTTT. Translation gives CASTGTAEAFF.

To note about this clone: The sample holds other DNA sequences that translate to the same CDR3. This chain uses TRBV10-3 with TRBJ2-3; D is perhaps TRBD2 (5 bases). Trimming took 0 bases from V and 2 from J, leaving 9 bases between them. This CDR3 spans 15 amino acids. CDR1 is ENHRY and CDR2 is SYGVKD in the germline V gene. The CDR3 bases are TGTGCCATCAGTGAGTCGGGGAGAGCCACAGATACGCAGTATTTT. Amino acid sequence: CAISESGRATDTQYF.

The rearrangement uses TRBV13 and TRBJ2-7, with D perhaps being TRBD1 or TRBD2 (6 bases each). Germline V gene data show CDR1 as PRHDT and CDR2 as FYEKMQ (reference sequence). The ends were cut back, 5 bases at V and 7 bases at J, with 18 bases in the middle. The CDR3 covers 14 residues. CDR3 DNA: TGTGCCAGCAGCCCGGGTCGGGGGCGTCGGGAGCAGTACTTC. This gives the protein CASSPGRGRREQYF.

This clone showed up just a few times. The sample has other DNA sequences that encode this CDR3 too. The V call is TRBV5-1, the J call TRBJ2-2; no definite D call. Trimming removed 4 bases at V and 3 bases at J, with 1 base between. Germline V gene data show CDR1 as SGHRS and CDR2 as YFSETQ. The CDR3 is 11 residues long. Here the CDR3 DNA reads TGCGCCAGCAGCGACACCGGGGAGCTGTTTTTT. It translates to CASSDTGELFF.

The chain links TRBV28 to TRBJ2-2; 7 nucleotides match TRBD1. Germline V lookup: CDR1 MDHEN, CDR2 SYDVKM. The CDR3 runs 14 residues. V trimming: 6 bases; J trimming: 1 base; junction bases outside the gene matches: 2. In DNA form, the CDR3 reads TGTGCCAGCAGCCACAGGGGGAACACCGGGGAGCTGTTTTTT. Its protein product is CASSHRGNTGELFF.

The rearrangement links TRBV11-2 to TRBJ2-1; 7 nucleotides match TRBD1. The germline CDR1 and CDR2 sequences are SGHAT and FQNNGV. After removal of 1 base from V and 10 bases from J, the junction contained 7 bases not matched to a gene. The CDR3 covers 14 residues. CDR3 DNA: TGTGCCAGCAGCTTAGCGAACAGGGGCCTCGAGCAGTTCTTC. This gives the protein CASSLANRGLEQFF.

Only a few counts were recorded for this clone. The V and J genes are TRBV19 and TRBJ1-5; no clear D. V lost 4 bases to trimming and J lost 2 bases, with 9 bases between them. Germline-derived CDR1 and CDR2 are LNHDA and SQIVND (reference sequence). The CDR3 contains 14 residues. The chain's CDR3 is CASSRLLGNQPQHF. The CDR3 nucleotides read TGTGCCAGTAGTAGACTCCTCGGCAATCAGCCCCAGCATTTT.

The rearrangement uses TRBV28 and TRBJ2-3, with TRBD2 as a possible D gene (6 bases). V was pared by 6 bases and J by 1 base, with 11 bases between. CDR1 is MDHEN, CDR2 SYDVKM, per germline. The CDR3 covers 14 residues. CDR3 DNA: TGTGCCAGCAGCTTGGTAGCGGGCACAGATACGCAGTATTTT. It encodes CASSLVAGTDTQYF.

The CDR3 nucleotides are TGTGCCAGCAGCTTAGGACGGGAGCAGTTCTTC. This sequence encodes CASSLGREQFF. The chain uses TRBV7-9 and TRBJ2-1; D remains unclear. Trimming left V 1 base short and J 10 bases short, with 5 bases between. This CDR3 is 11 amino acids long. Per the germline V gene, CDR1 is SEHNR and CDR2 is FQNEAQ (reference sequence).

The rearrangement links TRBV28 to TRBJ2-7; TRBD1 might be the D (6 bases). CDR1 MDHEN and CDR2 SYDVKM come from the germline V gene. The CDR3 has 13 amino acids. Trimming removed 3 bases at V and 3 bases at J, with 9 bases between. The DNA for the CDR3 is TGTGCCAGCAGTTTCGGACAGTTCTACGAGCAGTACTTC. Translated: CASSFGQFYEQYF.

This rearrangement joins TRBV7-9 to TRBJ2-5; 7 bases are shared with TRBD2. Matching the DNA end better, TRBJ2-7 makes the J call doubtful. The CDR3 extends over 12 amino acids. Germline values: CDR1 SEHNR, CDR2 FQNEAQ (reference sequence). The CDR3 protein is CASSRGGDEQYF. CDR3 nucleotide sequence: TGTGCCAGCAGCCGCGGGGGAGACGAGCAGTACTTC.